This T cell receptor beta chain was retrieved from a study of blood T cell repertoires in COVID-19. Study-level information: Samples taken during acute and convalescent COVID-19 were collected in the United States, Italy and Spain. The analysed material was cDNA or gDNA that came from T cells, B-cell-depleted T cells, or PBMCs.

Assay: immunoSEQ multiplex PCR; the TCRdb copy retains only in-frame clones and omits some. The table shows roughly 280,000 clones, with over 75% occurring only once. Participant-reported clinical history was the basis for cohort assignment. Sequencing was carried out using PBMCs or T cells enriched from blood (not recorded which). This TCR was recovered from a young woman who had recovered from COVID-19.

This CDR3 reads CASSDSGWPQHF. The CDR3 DNA follows: TGTGCCAGCAGTGACTCCGGTTGGCCCCAGCATTTT. The chain couples TRBV2 to TRBJ1-5; no clear D. Germline-derived CDR1 and CDR2 are SNHLY and FYNNEI. There are 12 residues in the CDR3. Trimming removed 3 bases from V and 9 bases from J, with 9 bases in between.